Presented here are 18 T cell receptor beta chains from one specimen sequenced in a study of beta chain features in type 1 diabetes (dated by TCRdb to 2016 to 2018). Libraries were prepared through the immunoSEQ multiplex PCR assay. All of the isolated RNA was reverse transcribed with the High Capacity cDNA Reverse Transcription Kit, so expressed TCRB transcripts were sequenced. The clones in this table, taken by TCRdb from immuneACCESS, are in-frame only. Not every clone is retained; where verified, under half of the shortfall comes from an unresolved V gene, and the cause of the rest is unknown. Recorded for this sample are some 410,000 clones; approximately 10% of them occurred a single time. About 0.042% of the sample is taken by the ten largest. Sequenced material: naive CD4+ T cells from blood. The label giving this sample's cell subset or site can be read as: true naive CD4+ T cells. These receptors were obtained from a woman younger than 30 in good health.

There are a few counts of this clone. The chain has TRBV6-5 and TRBJ1-2, with D unclear. From germline, CDR1 is MNHEY and CDR2 SVGAGI. The CDR3 runs 16 residues. The V end lost 2 bases, the J end lost 5 bases, and 18 bases lay between the germline ends. The CDR3 coding sequence is TGTGCCAGCAGTTACGTGGCAGACAAGGCCCGGTATGGCTACACCTTC. It specifies CASSYVADKARYGYTF.

This chain links TRBV9 with TRBJ2-5; 10 bases fit TRBD2. V shed 0 bases, J shed 2 bases, and the junction held 7 bases outside the gene matches. Looked up from germline, CDR1 is SGDLS and CDR2 is YYNGEE. The CDR3 has 17 amino acids. CDR3 DNA: TGTGCCAGCAGCGTAGCGGCTAGCGGGGGCTTGCAAGAGACCCAGTACTTC. Protein product: CASSVAASGGLQETQYF. Full variable domain (remainder filled in from reference TRBV9 and TRBJ2-5): DSGVTQTPKHLITATGQRVTLRCSPRSGDLSVYWYQQSLDQGLQFLIQYYNGEERAKGNILERFSAQQFPDLHSELNLSSLELGDSALYFCASSVAASGGLQETQYFGPGTRLLVL.

The rearrangement links TRBV6-5 to TRBJ2-2; D unresolved. This CDR3 is built from 12 residues. CDR1 is MNHEY, CDR2 SVGAGI, per germline. V was cut by 2 bases and J by 7 bases, with 5 bases left in between. The CDR3 sequence: CASSYGFGELFF. The CDR3 nucleotides are TGTGCCAGCAGTTACGGCTTCGGGGAGCTGTTTTTT.

This clone was counted a few times. The chain has TRBV29-1 and TRBJ1-1; the match to TRBD1 covers 9 bases. Germline values: CDR1 SQVTM, CDR2 ANQGSEA. The length of the CDR3 is 12 residues. V lost 4 bases and J lost 10; bases outside the gene matches: 7. The CDR3 bases are TGCAGCGTTGTCCCAGACAGGGGGAGAGCTTTCTTT. Protein product: CSVVPDRGRAFF.

V is TRBV4-1 and J is TRBJ2-4; weak D call: TRBD2 (7 bases). Germline V lookup: CDR1 MGHRA, CDR2 YSYEKL. This CDR3 has 16 residues. Trimming cost V 1 base and J 5 bases, with 15 bases left between them. The CDR3 protein is CASSQVAGAPQNIQYF. CDR3 sequence (DNA): TGCGCCAGCAGCCAAGTGGCGGGGGCCCCCCAAAACATTCAGTACTTC.

The chain recombines TRBV30 with TRBJ2-7; 9 bases align to TRBD1. Germline loops: CDR1 GTSNPN, CDR2 SVGIG (reference sequence). With V trimmed by 0 bases and J by 4 bases, 4 bases remained unmatched. The CDR3 runs to 14 residues. This CDR3 is CAWSVGGQGYEQYF. The CDR3 DNA follows: TGTGCCTGGAGTGTTGGGGGACAGGGATACGAGCAGTACTTC. The complete variable domain, with remaining parts taken from reference TRBV30 and TRBJ2-7, reads SQTIHQWPATLVQPVGSPLSLECTVEGTSNPNLYWYRQAAGRGLQLLFYSVGIGQISSEVPQNLSASRPQDRQFILSSKKLLLSDSGFYLCAWSVGGQGYEQYFGPGTRLTVT.

This clone was observed at least ten times. The chain joins TRBV4-3 to TRBJ2-2; 7 positions agree with TRBD1. V trimming: 5 bases; J trimming: 2 bases; junction bases outside the gene matches: 5. Per the germline V gene, CDR1 is LGHNA and CDR2 is YSLEER. The CDR3 extends over 15 amino acids. CDR3 coding DNA: TGCGCCAGCAGCGGGAGACAGGGTAACACCGGGGAGCTGTTTTTT. Protein: CASSGRQGNTGELFF.

The rearrangement uses TRBV29-1 and TRBJ2-1; TRBD2 matches at 9 bases. The CDR3 is 15 residues long. Trimming took 0 bases from V and 10 from J; bases not matched to a gene: 10. Germline values: CDR1 SQVTM, CDR2 ANQGSEA. The CDR3 reads CSVEDPGLALREQFF. In DNA form, the CDR3 reads TGCAGCGTTGAAGATCCGGGACTAGCCCTAAGGGAGCAGTTCTTC.

This clone showed up just a few times. V gene TRBV5-1 combines with J gene TRBJ2-3, with unresolved D. The CDR3 consists of 14 residues. Trimming took off 6 bases at V and 2 bases at J, with 13 bases between the two ends. The germline V gene encodes CDR1 SGHRS and CDR2 YFSETQ. The chain's CDR3 is CASKFFSYTDTQYF. CDR3 nucleotide sequence: TGCGCCAGCAAGTTTTTTAGCTACACAGATACGCAGTATTTT. The entire variable domain, with the rest obtained from reference TRBV5-1 and TRBJ2-3, is as follows: KAGVTQTPRYLIKTRGQQVTLSCSPISGHRSVSWYQQTPGQGLQFLFEYFSETQRNKGNFPGRFSGRQFSNSRSEMNVSTLELGDSALYLCASKFFSYTDTQYFGPGTRLTVL.

This clone has more than one count but fewer than ten. The chain joins TRBV6-5 to TRBJ1-3; TRBD1 aligns across 7 bases. The CDR3 loop spans 15 amino acids. Germline trimming cut 6 bases from V and 2 bases from J; bases unmatched to any gene: 7. The V gene's germline CDR1 is MNHEY and CDR2 SVGAGI. Written as DNA, the CDR3 is TGTGCCAGCAGCTCCGACAGGGCGCCTGGAAACACCATATATTTT. Residues: CASSSDRAPGNTIYF.

This clone occurred a few times. The rearrangement links TRBV7-9 to TRBJ2-7; tentatively, D is TRBD1 (5 bases). CDR3 length: 15 amino acids. CDR1 is SEHNR and CDR2 is FQNEAQ in the germline V gene (reference sequence). V shed 3 bases and J shed 0 bases, with 12 bases lying between them. CDR3 protein: CASSLSGRSSYEQYV. The CDR3 bases are TGTGCCAGCAGCTTGTCAGGGCGCAGCTCCTACGAGCAGTACGTC.

The CDR3: CSVPGQGAYTQYF. CDR3 nucleotides: TGCAGCGTACCGGGACAGGGGGCATATACGCAGTATTTT. The chain links TRBV29-1 to TRBJ2-3; 12 bases fit TRBD1. CDR1 is SQVTM and CDR2 is ANQGSEA in the germline V gene. Losses at the gene ends were 6 bases for V and 7 bases for J; bases not matched to a gene: 5. The CDR3 sequence is 13 residues long.

This chain links TRBV27 with TRBJ2-1; weak D call: TRBD1 (5 bases). The CDR3 consists of 16 residues. V was cut by 6 bases and J by 3 bases, with 18 bases left in between. Germline V gives CDR1 MNHEY, CDR2 SMNVEV (reference sequence). DNA of the CDR3: TGTGCCAGCAGGCTGAGTGGGGCCACTAACTACAATGAGCAGTTCTTC. Its protein is CASRLSGATNYNEQFF.

The V gene is TRBV5-4, the J gene TRBJ1-2, with TRBD1 matching 7 bases. Per the germline V gene, CDR1 is SGHNT and CDR2 is YYREEE (reference sequence). There are 15 residues in the CDR3. With 3 bases clipped from V and 8 bases from J, the junction kept 13 bases outside the gene matches. The CDR3 is CASSWGGTEREGYTF. The CDR3 DNA sequence: TGTGCCAGCAGCTGGGGCGGGACAGAAAGGGAGGGCTACACCTTC.

This clone occurred a few times. The chain joins TRBV18 to TRBJ1-5, with D hard to call. V lost 2 bases and J lost 3, with 5 bases in between. The CDR3 consists of 13 residues. Germline V CDR1 and CDR2: KGHSH, LQKENI. The CDR3 is CASSPLDNQPQHF. The CDR3 coding sequence is TGTGCCAGCTCACCATTAGACAATCAGCCCCAGCATTTT.

This clone was seen a few times. V gene TRBV7-2 combines with J gene TRBJ2-1, with 9 bases that match TRBD2. The CDR3 contains 14 residues. CDR1 and CDR2 (germline): SGHTA, FQGNSA. V lost 7 bases to trimming and J lost 4 bases; unmatched junction nucleotides: 5. Here the CDR3 reads CASTRLAAYNEQFF. The CDR3 nucleotides are TGTGCCAGCACAAGACTAGCGGCTTACAATGAGCAGTTCTTC.

The chain employs TRBV7-2 and TRBJ2-3; D call uncertain. Trimming stripped 0 bases from V and 2 bases from J, with 9 bases between. From germline, CDR1 is SGHTA and CDR2 FQGNSA. The CDR3 totals 15 residues. The CDR3 nucleotides are TGTGCCAGCAGCTTAGCGCCAGCACCCACAGATACGCAGTATTTT. Translation: CASSLAPAPTDTQYF.

This clone was detected only a few times. The chain recombines TRBV7-9 with TRBJ1-1, with D perhaps TRBD1 (5 bases). This CDR3 region has 15 residues. V was clipped by 2 bases and J by 4 bases, with 14 bases between them. Germline V CDR1 and CDR2: SEHNR, FQNEAQ (reference sequence). The CDR3 DNA reads TGTGCCAGCAGCTTAAGCGGGGCGGCGGGCACTGAAGCTTTCTTT. It is translated as CASSLSGAAGTEAFF.